This T cell receptor beta chain was obtained from a study of shared clonotypes between healthy human individuals (dated by TCRdb to between 2020 and 2021). Study-wide context: The cohort comprised a couple of women and a few men aged 18 to 49 years. Libraries were prepared and TCR repertoires were sequenced by different laboratories using diverse techniques, in order to increase sequencing depth and limit assay-specific biases. To estimate repertoire size and how much clonotype sharing occurs between individuals, the study deeply sequenced the blood TCR repertoires of several healthy adults. Each donor's leukapheresis produced roughly between roughly 0.94 and 9.5 billion PBMCs. For each donor, CD4 naive and CD4 memory were each given three plates, CD8 naive was given two plates, and CD8 memory was given one plate.

Comment on this clone: Its antigen remains undetermined. Base qualities are not provided; no much larger clone lies one nucleotide away.

What the authors observed across the whole study: Pairwise subsampling led to the expectation that sequencing depth would affect the degree of clonotype sharing among donors. Clonotypes shared by all four sorted-subset donors showed higher generation probabilities than non-shared clonotypes. Even with the large sequencing depth, rarefaction of the sorted-subset datasets indicated that sequencing was incomplete. Naive subsets generally had larger estimated clonotype richness than memory subsets. About 5% of naive CD4, more than 3% of naive CD8, 2.3% of memory CD4, and 0.4% of memory CD8 clonotypes were shared across several donors. Sampling was restricted to blood, and TCR repertoires in tissues likely differ from the TCR repertoires found in blood. Because the study included only a small number of donors, the genetic and exposure-history diversity represented was limited.

V and J lose 2 bases and 3 bases, and a span of 8 bases separates them. CDR3 length: 14 amino acids, cysteine to phenylalanine. This entry keeps only the CDR3 DNA: 42 bases, framed from base 1. According to the germline V gene, CDR1 reads SGHDT and CDR2 reads YYEEEE. Using the deep immunoSEQ assay, multiplex PCR amplified TCR CDR3 regions from genomic DNA. For each cell subset, the extracted genomic DNA was distributed evenly across all wells of several immunoSEQ 96-well plates, and each plate served as one replicate. For sorted subsets, roughly 200 ng of genomic DNA, equivalent to some 30,000 T cell genomes, went into each replicate PCR. The purified libraries were quantified using a Qubit 3.0 fluorometer, sized with a Bioanalyzer 2100, and then quantified again using the KAPA Library Quantification kit. Every immunoSEQ 96-well plate was sequenced on a dedicated single-read 150-cycle Illumina NextSeq 550 flow cell. In the source study's methods: Because the immunoSEQ output held only junctional sequences and lacked quality scores, the filtering could not match the filtering applied to full-length reads. To assign V/J genes and CDR3, sequences were annotated against IMGT germline references using PyIR, a Python wrapper for IgBLAST v1.9. Reads with weak V/J assignments (E-value above 1e-6), missing CDR3, stop codons, out-of-frame junctions, or ambiguous translated residues were removed. V3J clonotypes were defined as sequences sharing the same inferred V gene, J gene, and CDR3 amino acid sequence. The percentage overlap between two repertoires was calculated by dividing the number of shared unique clonotypes by the size of the smaller repertoire. Richness of each repertoire was evaluated using RTK rarefaction, the Chao1 estimator, and Recon v2.1 estimates of unobserved clonotypes. Generation probabilities were computed with OLGA for all TCRbeta clonotypes obtained by the gDNA method from a few donors. The table was pulled from immuneACCESS by TCRdb, which kept in-frame rearrangements only. Such tables lose some clones; where checked, under half of the loss comes from unresolved V genes, and the rest has no known cause. That table gives V, J and clone size, and the DNA gave D and trimming. The sample data list nearly 2 million clones, and about 95% of these were observed just once. The ten largest clones represent approximately 1% of the sample.

CD8 naive samples consisted of CD45RO-negative cells that were positively selected for CCR7, yielding a CD45RA+CCR7+ population without TemRA cells. Healthy HIV-negative adults with no recently reported acute infections or vaccinations were included as donors. Every donor was a Caucasian adult living in Nashville, Tennessee, USA. Blood was collected by leukapheresis, and PBMCs were isolated by Ficoll-Histopaque density gradient centrifugation and then cryopreserved in liquid nitrogen vapor phase. Purity and quantity of every magnetically sorted T cell population were checked by analytical flow cytometry. Each sorted fraction had its genomic DNA isolated and then quantified by UV absorbance on a Nanodrop 2000c.

This TCR was recovered from a young man in good health. The V and J segments used are TRBV5-6 and TRBJ1-4; too little of a D gene remains to name it. What was sequenced was naive CD8+ T cells sorted from blood. Sample cell subset or site, as interpreted from the label and publication: CD45RA+CCR7+. In nucleotide form, the sequence is TGTGCCAGCAGCTTCGGCAGCTCTAATGAAAAACTGTTTTTT. It translates to CASSFGSSNEKLFF.